This T cell receptor beta chain stems from a study of Ad26.COV2.S vaccination and SARS-CoV-2 variants. Study background: Donor had been placed in the Ad26.COV2.S arm of the COV1001 trial. Doses of Ad26.COV2.S were injected into muscle once or twice, 56 days apart. Findings and caveats of the study: Reportedly, spike-specific CD8+ and CD4+ T cell responses achieved substantial breadth once vaccination had taken place.

Libraries were prepared by immunoSEQ multiplex PCR; TCRdb keeps only in-frame clonotypes and omits some of them. Of hundreds of thousands of clones listed, about 87% are singletons. Turning to this clone: Its antigen is as yet unknown.

Treatment of the sample: over 15 received Ad26.COV2.S at low or high dose, single or two shots; 5 received placebo; per-sample allocation not given. Material that was analyzed had been drawn on day 63 after the first vaccine or placebo injection. The starting material was peripheral blood, obtained in a trial of Ad26.COV2.S vaccine versus placebo. This receptor was taken from a person between 18 and 65 years old who received the Ad26.COV2.S COVID-19 vaccine or a placebo.

CDR3 region: CASSLNGRGLNSPLHF. The CDR3 DNA sequence: TGTGCCAGCAGCTTAAACGGCAGGGGGCTTAATTCACCCCTCCACTTT. J is TRBJ1-6 and V is TRBV7-3, with 8 bases lining up with TRBD1. This CDR3 has 16 residues. Trimming took 1 base from V and 6 from J; bases not matched to a gene: 5. Germline CDR1 is SGHTA and CDR2 is FQGTGA.